This T cell receptor (beta chain) was sequenced for a study of shared clonotypes between healthy human individuals. Study background: Donors, aged 18 to 49, were a couple of women and three men.

The study, taken as a whole, reports: Rarefaction gave evidence that sorted-subset sequencing remained incomplete despite large depth.

Profiling relied on immunoSEQ multiplex PCR, and the TCRdb table lists in-frame clones only, not all of them. The profile shows hundreds of thousands of clones, roughly 95% of them singletons. CD45RO-negative cells were positively selected for CCR7, leaving out terminally differentiated effector memory CD45RA+ cells. As regards this clone: The antigen is unknown.

V was clipped by 7 bases and J by 16 bases, with 17 bases between them. This CDR3 region has 11 residues. Germline CDR1 and CDR2: MNHNS and SASEGT. Material: naive CD8+ T cells sorted from blood. V usage is TRBV6-1 and J usage is TRBJ1-5, with a tentative D call TRBD1 (6 bases). The receptor was isolated from a woman aged 25 to 45 in good health. The CDR3 here is CASTQAGHPHF. In DNA form, the CDR3 reads TGTGCCAGCACCCAAGCGGGACACCCACATTTT.